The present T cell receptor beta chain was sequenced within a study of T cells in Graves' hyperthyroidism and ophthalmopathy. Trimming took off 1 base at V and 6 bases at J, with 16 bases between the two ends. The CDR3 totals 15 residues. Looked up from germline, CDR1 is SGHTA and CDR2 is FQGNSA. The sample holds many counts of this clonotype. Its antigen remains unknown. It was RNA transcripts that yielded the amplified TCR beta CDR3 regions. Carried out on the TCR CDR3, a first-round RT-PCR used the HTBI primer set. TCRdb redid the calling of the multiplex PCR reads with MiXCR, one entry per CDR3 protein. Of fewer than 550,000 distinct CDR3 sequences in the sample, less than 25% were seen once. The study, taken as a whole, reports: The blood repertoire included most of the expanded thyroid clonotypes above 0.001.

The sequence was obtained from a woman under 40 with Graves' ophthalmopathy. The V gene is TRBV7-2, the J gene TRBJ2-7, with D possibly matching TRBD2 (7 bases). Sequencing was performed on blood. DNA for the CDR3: TGTGCCAGCAGCTTAGTTGGGGGGGGCTTCCGCGAGCAGTACTTC. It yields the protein CASSLVGGGFREQYF.